The clone carrying this T cell receptor beta chain was picked up a small number of times. What it binds is not known. The sample is drawn from a study of blood T cells in healthy people across ages. General observations from the study: Those diversity estimates obtained from one million T cells were thought to be underestimates.

A J-beta primer mix and a sample-barcoded 5' primer were used in a second PCR of roughly 7 to 12 cycles. Using its own MiXCR run on the 5' RACE reads, TCRdb lists one record per CDR3 protein. The sample includes about a million distinct CDR3 sequences, under 50% seen only once; the top ten take roughly an eighth. Source material: blood. The receptor was derived from a young man in good health.

CDR3 amino acids: CASSFTDGADTQYF. Written as DNA, the CDR3 is TGTGCCAGCAGTTTTACCGACGGCGCAGATACGCAGTATTTT. This chain links TRBV12-3 or TRBV12-4 with TRBJ2-3; D not certain. The germline V and J ends were trimmed by 3 bases and 4 bases, with 11 bases remaining between them. The CDR3 has 14 amino acids.